The clone carrying this TCR beta chain was recorded once. The data were obtained in a study of shared clonotypes between healthy human individuals. Measured with immunoSEQ multiplex PCR; TCRdb has only the in-frame clones, and not every one. The sample lists 400,000 to 600,000 clones, approximately 95% occurring once. Per germline, CDR1 KGHSH and CDR2 LQKENI. V was cut by 2 bases and J by 5 bases, with 7 bases left in between. CDR3 length: 12 amino acids. This TCR was sampled from a woman aged 25 to 45 in good health. The chain is built from TRBV18 and TRBJ2-7; D gene uncertain. Input material: naive CD4+ T cells sorted from blood. Specified subset: CD45RA+ positively selected. CDR3 sequence reads: CASSPGRHEQYF. CDR3 coding DNA: TGTGCCAGCTCACCAGGCCGGCACGAGCAGTACTTC. The variable domain in full, completed from reference TRBV18 and TRBJ2-7, reads NAGVMQNPRHLVRRRGQEARLRCSPMKGHSHVYWYRQLPEEGLKFMVYLQKENIIDESGMPKERFSAEFPKEGPSILRIQQVVRGDSAAYFCASSPGRHEQYFGPGTRLTVT.